The clone carrying this T cell receptor beta chain was counted between two and nine times. What it binds is not known. The tumor samples were collected prior to definitive surgery or chemotherapy. Repertoires were generated with immunoSEQ multiplex PCR, while TCRdb's copy carries only in-frame clones and drops some. The sample contains approximately 17,000 clones, 73% of which appear only once. This sample was taken from a study of high-grade serous ovarian cancer treatment subgroups. Overall study context: Each sample yielded on average roughly 8,200 unique TCR beta rearrangements from 11,000 to 15,000 reads.

Whole-study results and caveats: Clonal relatedness tracked neoantigen level, and by trend copy number and mutation load. CDR1 and CDR2 were left unanalyzed; analyses focused on CDR3.

CDR1 and CDR2 (germline): SGHTA, FQGTGA. The V gene end was trimmed by 4 bases and the J gene end by 4 bases; junction bases not matched to a gene: 2. CDR3 length: 14 amino acids. The source of this sequence is a human donor with high-grade serous ovarian cancer. The J gene is TRBJ1-4, the V gene TRBV7-3, with 8 bases aligning to TRBD1. The specimen was tumor tissue. The CDR3 DNA is TGTGCCAGCAGCTCCGGACAGGGTAATGAAAAACTGTTTTTT. Protein: CASSSGQGNEKLFF.